This record covers a single T cell receptor beta chain. Its antigen is as yet unknown. The record originates from a study of cytomegalovirus exposure and HLA in healthy donors. Study details: Findings of an earlier analysis included some 110 million unique TCR beta sequences from some 190 million T cells. Findings and limits, study-wide: Earlier analysis yielded a pattern in which most TCR beta V segments were productive about 87% or about 30% of the time. At a 0.05 false discovery rate, a later analysis found 15,000 to 20,000 TCR beta sequences to be associated with HLA alleles.

The PCR contained 60 Vbeta and 13 Jbeta primers. This table comes from immunoSEQ multiplex PCR, and its TCRdb copy is limited to in-frame clones, with some not included. The profile covers approximately 110,000 clones, with 70% to 85% appearing a single time and around 4.3% taken by the ten largest. In germline, CDR1 is SGHTA, CDR2 FQGNSA. CDR3 length equals 13 residues. Trimming cost V 7 bases and J 9 bases; bases outside gene matches: 7. The sample taken for sequencing was PBMCs. The source is a woman aged 40 to 50 in good health and CMV-seropositive. The gene calls are TRBV7-2 and TRBJ1-5, with TRBD1 matching 9 bases. CDR3: CASNRQGEGPQHF. In DNA form, the CDR3 reads TGTGCCAGCAATAGACAGGGGGAGGGGCCCCAGCATTTT. The full variable domain, completed using reference TRBV7-2 and TRBJ1-5, is GAGVSQSPSNKVTEKGKDVELRCDPISGHTALYWYRQSLGQGLEFLIYFQGNSAPDKSGLPSDRFSAERTGGSVSTLTIQRTQQEDSAVYLCASNRQGEGPQHFGDGTRLSIL.